These 14 T cell receptor beta chains share one sample of origin, sequenced in a study of response to subunit inactivated influenza vaccine. A single record per CDR3 protein comes from TCRdb applying MiXCR to the RT-PCR reads. The sample consists of about 570,000 distinct CDR3 sequences, approximately 11% of them appearing once. These data were likewise used in another study, on T cells expressing NK-cell markers. That paper adds: UMIs accompanied the 5'RACE template switching by which TCR beta cDNA was made.

Here the sequenced sample was PBMCs from blood, taken on the day of vaccination. Receptors were obtained from a man aged 50-60 years who received an inactivated influenza vaccine.

V is TRBV7-2 and J is TRBJ2-2, with TRBD2 matching over 11 bases. Germline values: CDR1 SGHTA, CDR2 FQGNSA. The J segment lost 6 bases and the V segment lost 5 bases, leaving 5 bases of the junction unmatched. This CDR3 has 15 residues. Written as DNA, the CDR3 is TGTGCCAGCAGCGTACTAGCGGGAGTATCCGGGGAGCTGTTTTTT. This encodes CASSVLAGVSGELFF. Variable domain in full (rest from reference TRBV7-2 and TRBJ2-2): GAGVSQSPSNKVTEKGKDVELRCDPISGHTALYWYRQSLGQGLEFLIYFQGNSAPDKSGLPSDRFSAERTGGSVSTLTIQRTQQEDSAVYLCASSVLAGVSGELFFGEGSRLTVL.

In this sample, this clonotype turned up a few times. This chain links TRBV12-3 or TRBV12-4 with TRBJ1-2; tentative D call: TRBD1 (5 bases). V dropped 8 bases and J dropped 0 bases, with 16 bases sitting between them. CDR3 size: 15 residues. CDR3 amino acids: CASHGAGPANYGYTF. The CDR3 nucleotides are TGTGCCAGCCATGGGGCGGGACCGGCTAACTATGGCTACACCTTC.

There are many counts of this clonotype. The chain links TRBV6-2 or TRBV6-3 to TRBJ1-5; D is uncertain. The CDR3 sequence is 13 residues long. Germline V gives CDR1 MNHEY, CDR2 SVGEGT. V dropped 9 bases and J dropped 1 base, with 10 bases sitting between them. Written as DNA, the CDR3 is TGTGCCAGTCTACAGAGCAGCAATCAGCCCCAGCATTTT. Translating gives CASLQSSNQPQHF.

This clonotype was picked up a small number of times. The chain joins TRBV28 to TRBJ2-7, with D unresolved. The length of the CDR3 is 14 residues. Between the trimmed V and J ends, which lost 5 bases and 1 base, there was a span of 12 bases. CDR1 and CDR2 from the germline V gene are MDHEN and SYDVKM. The CDR3 sequence: CASSPQAVSYEQYF. Written as DNA, the CDR3 is TGTGCCAGCAGTCCCCAGGCGGTTTCCTACGAGCAGTACTTC. The entire variable domain, with the rest obtained from reference TRBV28 and TRBJ2-7, is as follows: DVKVTQSSRYLVKRTGEKVFLECVQDMDHENMFWYRQDPGLGLRLIYFSYDVKMKEKGDIPEGYSVSREKKERFSLILESASTNQTSMYLCASSPQAVSYEQYFGPGTRLTVT.

The chain combines TRBV20-1 with TRBJ2-1; TRBD2 agrees at 7 bases. CDR3 length: 13 amino acids. Per the germline V gene, CDR1 is DFQATT and CDR2 is SNEGSKA (reference sequence). After removal of 4 bases from V and 6 bases from J, the junction contained 6 bases not matched to a gene. The CDR3 nucleotides are TGCAGTGCTACAGCGGGGTTGGGCAATGAGCAGTTCTTC. As protein: CSATAGLGNEQFF.

The chain combines TRBV11-2 with TRBJ2-5; D unresolved. The ends were cut back, 4 bases at V and 0 bases at J, with 21 bases in the middle. Germline CDR1 and CDR2: SGHAT and FQNNGV. The length of the CDR3 is 18 residues. For the CDR3, the DNA is TGTGCCAGCAGCTGGCATTTTCTGCACCAAGAAGACCAAGAGACCCAGTACTTC. Encoded protein: CASSWHFLHQEDQETQYF.

This clonotype occurred a few times. The chain couples TRBV5-6 to TRBJ2-4; D is undetermined. The germline V gene has CDR1 SGHDT and CDR2 YYEEEE. Trimming cost V 0 bases and J 3 bases, with 7 bases left between them. This CDR3 region has 14 residues. The DNA of the CDR3 is TGTGCCAGCAGCTTGGAGGGCAGCAAAAACATTCAGTACTTC. Protein sequence: CASSLEGSKNIQYF.

This chain links TRBV20-1 with TRBJ2-5, with D perhaps TRBD2 (5 bases). Trimming took 1 base from V and 5 from J, leaving 14 bases between them. Germline V CDR1 and CDR2: DFQATT, SNEGSKA (reference sequence). The CDR3 spans 14 residues. In DNA form, the CDR3 reads TGCAGTGCTAGAGGTTATGGGGAGATCGAGACCCAGTACTTC. Protein: CSARGYGEIETQYF.

This clonotype was observed a handful of times. The V call is TRBV4-1, the J call TRBJ2-7, with 8 bases that match TRBD1. The CDR3 runs 14 residues. The germline CDR1 and CDR2 sequences are MGHRA and YSYEKL. Trimming removed 3 bases from V and 2 bases from J; junction bases left unmatched: 3. The CDR3 region has the DNA TGCGCCAGCAGCCAGTTGGACAGGGCCTACGAGCAGTACTTC. Its protein product is CASSQLDRAYEQYF.

The genes are TRBV6-2 or TRBV6-3 and TRBJ2-7, with 9 nucleotides matching TRBD1. The CDR3 is made up of 15 amino acids. The V gene end was trimmed by 6 bases and the J gene end by 2 bases; junction bases not matched to a gene: 8. Germline CDR1 and CDR2: MNHEY and SVGEGT. The CDR3 loop is CASRGRTGAAYEQYF. Written as DNA, the CDR3 is TGTGCCAGCAGGGGTAGGACAGGGGCGGCCTACGAGCAGTACTTC.

This clonotype was recorded a few times. The rearrangement uses TRBV12-3 or TRBV12-4 and TRBJ2-7; TRBD1 matches at 7 bases. V dropped 6 bases and J dropped 3; count of bases not matched to a gene: 11. This CDR3 has 15 residues. CDR3 residues: CASRSGRDRVYEQYF. CDR3 bases: TGTGCCAGCAGATCCGGTCGGGACAGAGTCTACGAGCAGTACTTC.

This clonotype showed up just a few times. The genes are TRBV6-2 or TRBV6-3 and TRBJ2-6, with unresolved D. Germline-derived CDR1 and CDR2 are MNHEY and SVGEGT. V lost 6 bases, J lost 0 bases, and 9 bases lay in between. CDR3 size: 15 residues. For the CDR3, the DNA is TGTGCCAGCAGGAAGGATTTCTCTGGGGCCAACGTCCTGACTTTC. Its translation: CASRKDFSGANVLTF.

This sequence joins TRBV12-3 or TRBV12-4 and TRBJ1-5; 9 bases are shared with TRBD1. The CDR3 loop spans 14 amino acids. J gave up 5 bases and V 5 bases, and 4 bases lay outside the gene matches. In DNA form, the CDR3 reads TGTGCCAGCAGTGGGACAGGGCCTTATCAGCCCCAGCATTTT. Translated, it gives CASSGTGPYQPQHF.

The chain carries TRBV7-9 and TRBJ2-5, with D possibly TRBD2 on 6 matching bases. The CDR3 is 16 amino acids. Between the trimmed V and J ends, which lost 1 base and 5 bases, there was a span of 17 bases. CDR1 is SEHNR and CDR2 is FQNEAQ in the germline V gene (reference sequence). As DNA, the CDR3 is TGTGCCAGCAGCTTAGATAGGACTTCAGGAGGGGAGACCCAGTACTTC. Translated: CASSLDRTSGGETQYF.